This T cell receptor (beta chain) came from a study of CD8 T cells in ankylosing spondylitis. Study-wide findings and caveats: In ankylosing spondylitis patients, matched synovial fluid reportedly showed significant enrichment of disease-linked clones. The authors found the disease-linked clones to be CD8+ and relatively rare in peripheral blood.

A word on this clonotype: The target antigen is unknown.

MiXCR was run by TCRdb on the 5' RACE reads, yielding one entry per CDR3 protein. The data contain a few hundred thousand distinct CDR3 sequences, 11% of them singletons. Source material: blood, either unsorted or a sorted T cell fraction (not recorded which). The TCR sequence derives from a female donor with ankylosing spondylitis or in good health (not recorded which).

CDR3 DNA: TGTGCCACCAGTAGTCAGGGACTAGCGGGAGTCTCGTACAATGAGCAGTTCTTC. Protein product: CATSSQGLAGVSYNEQFF. The chain joins TRBV24-1 to TRBJ2-1, with 14 bases matching TRBD2. Germline lookup yields CDR1 KGHDR and CDR2 SFDVKD. The CDR3 is 18 residues long. The V gene end was trimmed by 6 bases and the J gene end by 4 bases; junction bases not matched to a gene: 10.